These 5 T cell receptor beta chains were all obtained from the same sample, sequenced in a study of control samples from healthy donors and cancer patients. Using immunoSEQ multiplex PCR, the repertoire was profiled, and TCRdb retains in-frame clones only, with some absent. Among some 110,000 clones listed, around nine tenths were seen once. Sequencing input: blood. The receptors shown here come from a woman in her 70s in good health.

The rearrangement links TRBV24-1 to TRBJ1-2; the D gene is possibly TRBD1 (6 bases). V lost 5 bases and J 7 bases, leaving 13 bases between the germline ends. CDR1 KGHDR and CDR2 SFDVKD come from the germline V gene. This CDR3 has 13 amino acids. In DNA, the CDR3 is TGTGCCACCAGTGGCCCACAGGGTCGTGGCTACACCTTC. Its translation is CATSGPQGRGYTF.

The chain joins TRBV19 to TRBJ1-1, with 9 bases lining up with TRBD1. The V segment lost 3 bases and the J segment 8 bases; nucleotides outside the gene matches: 7. The CDR3 runs 14 residues. Germline V gene lookup returns CDR1 LNHDA and CDR2 SQIVND (reference sequence). The CDR3 spells CASSIGEGQGEAFF. The CDR3 region has the DNA TGTGCCAGTAGTATCGGGGAGGGACAGGGAGAAGCTTTCTTT.

This clone was recorded only once. V and J are TRBV27 and TRBJ2-3, with a possible D match to TRBD1 (6 bases). This CDR3 has 13 residues. Looked up from germline, CDR1 is MNHEY and CDR2 is SMNVEV (reference sequence). Deletions cut 6 bases from V and 1 base from J, with 8 bases between. The CDR3 sequence: CASSHRGTDTQYF. The CDR3 nucleotides are TGTGCCAGCAGCCACAGGGGCACAGATACGCAGTATTTT.

This chain connects TRBV28 to TRBJ1-5, with D possibly matching TRBD1 (5 bases). CDR3 length: 16 residues. Trimming removed 6 bases from V and 9 bases from J, with 24 bases in between. The V gene's germline CDR1 is MDHEN and CDR2 SYDVKM. The CDR3 DNA reads TGTGCCAGCAGACTGTGGGGCCTGGGACGCGACGGGCCCCAGCATTTT. Its protein product is CASRLWGLGRDGPQHF. Full variable domain (outside the CDR3, taken from reference TRBV28 and TRBJ1-5): DVKVTQSSRYLVKRTGEKVFLECVQDMDHENMFWYRQDPGLGLRLIYFSYDVKMKEKGDIPEGYSVSREKKERFSLILESASTNQTSMYLCASRLWGLGRDGPQHFGDGTRLSIL.

The V gene is TRBV12-3 or TRBV12-4, the J gene TRBJ2-5; TRBD2 might be the D (5 bases). The length of the CDR3 is 13 residues. Trimming pared 5 bases from V and 3 bases from J, leaving 10 bases between. The CDR3 loop reads CASSPGNEETQYF. Written as DNA, the CDR3 is TGTGCCAGCAGTCCCGGGAACGAAGAGACCCAGTACTTC.